The 19 T cell receptor beta chains reported below all come from one sample, sequenced in a study of cytomegalovirus exposure and HLA in healthy donors. Primers included in the PCR were 60 Vbeta and 13 Jbeta primers. The repertoire was sequenced with immunoSEQ multiplex PCR; TCRdb's copy has only in-frame clones and lacks some. This table holds more than 95,000 clones, approximately 76% found once. Material for sequencing was PBMCs. The receptors here all came from a man in his fifties in good health and CMV-seropositive.

The rearrangement uses TRBV19 and TRBJ2-4, with TRBD1 identical over 10 bases. The CDR3 length is 15 residues. CDR1 and CDR2 (germline): LNHDA, SQIVND (reference sequence). V lost 10 bases, J lost 0 bases, and 6 bases stayed unmatched. CDR3 loop: CATRDRGIAKNIQYF. The CDR3 DNA follows: TGTGCCACCCGGGACAGGGGCATAGCCAAAAACATTCAGTACTTC. Together with reference TRBV19 and TRBJ2-4, the CDR3 gives the full variable domain: DGGITQSPKYLFRKEGQNVTLSCEQNLNHDAMYWYRQDPGQGLRLIYYSQIVNDFQKGDIAEGYSVSREKKESFPLTVTSAQKNPTAFYLCATRDRGIAKNIQYFGAGTRLSVL.

Worth noting for this clone: At one end, the junction sequence differs from germline, possibly due to a read error. The V call is TRBV4-1, the J call TRBJ2-5; 8 positions agree with TRBD2. Looked up from germline, CDR1 is MGHRA and CDR2 is YSYEKL. The CDR3 has 15 residues. CDR3 nucleotide sequence: TGCGCCAGCAGCCAGGCACTAGCGGCCCAAGAGACCCGGTACTTC. It encodes CASSQALAAQETRYF.

The CDR3 DNA reads TGCGCCAGCAGCCCCGCGGGCGACGAGCAGTACTTC. Translated: CASSPAGDEQYF. J is TRBJ2-7 and V is TRBV5-1, with D possibly being TRBD2 (5 bases). Germline-derived CDR1 and CDR2 are SGHRS and YFSETQ. The CDR3 is 12 amino acids. Trimming cost V 4 bases and J 5 bases, with 10 bases left between them.

The V call is TRBV5-1, the J call TRBJ2-2; a weak D match, TRBD2 (6 bases). The V gene's germline CDR1 is SGHRS and CDR2 YFSETQ. Trimming shortened V by 1 base and J by 4 bases, and 11 bases separated the two germline ends. The CDR3 is made up of 15 amino acids. CDR3 DNA sequence: TGCGCCAGCAGCTTGCGGGAGTTGAGCACCGGGGAGCTGTTTTTT. It is translated as CASSLRELSTGELFF.

This clone was seen a single time. This chain joins TRBV6-1 and TRBJ1-2; 11 bases fit TRBD1. CDR1 is MNHNS and CDR2 is SASEGT in the germline V gene. Trimming at V came to 3 bases and at J to 8 bases, leaving 5 bases not matched to a gene. The CDR3 consists of 14 residues. Here the CDR3 reads CASSEDRGPWGYTF. The CDR3 DNA sequence: TGTGCCAGCAGTGAGGACAGGGGGCCTTGGGGCTACACCTTC.

This rearrangement joins TRBV20-1 to TRBJ2-5; possibly TRBD2 for D (6 bases). The J call may be wrong; the DNA end is better matched by TRBJ2-7. The CDR3 runs to 11 residues. The germline CDR1 and CDR2 sequences are DFQATT and SNEGSKA (reference sequence). The CDR3 is CSGSGVCEQYF. The CDR3 coding sequence is TGCAGTGGTTCGGGGGTGTGCGAGCAGTACTTC.

V and J are TRBV28 and TRBJ2-2; D is possibly TRBD1 (6 bases). From germline, CDR1 is MDHEN and CDR2 SYDVKM. The CDR3 contains 15 residues. Trimming pared 5 bases from V and 1 base from J, leaving 11 bases between. In DNA form, the CDR3 reads TGTGCCAGCAGTCCACGGACAGTGAACACCGGGGAGCTGTTTTTT. This translates into CASSPRTVNTGELFF.

V is TRBV28 and J is TRBJ1-2; 7 bases are shared with TRBD1. With 5 bases clipped from V and 4 bases from J, the junction kept 7 bases outside the gene matches. The CDR3 runs to 14 residues. Germline assignment: CDR1 MDHEN and CDR2 SYDVKM. The CDR3 region has the DNA TGTGCCAGCAGTCTGCGACAGGGAGCCTATGGCTACACCTTC. It codes for CASSLRQGAYGYTF.

The CDR3 is CASSYSEGKTQYF. The CDR3 nucleotides are TGTGCCAGCAGTTACTCGGAGGGAAAGACCCAGTACTTC. This chain uses TRBV6-5 with TRBJ2-5, with TRBD2 as a possible D gene (6 bases). Looked up from germline, CDR1 is MNHEY and CDR2 is SVGAGI. Trimming pared 0 bases from V and 6 bases from J, leaving 8 bases between. CDR3 length: 13 amino acids.

The chain joins TRBV5-1 to TRBJ2-7; 9 bases map to TRBD2. CDR3 size: 16 residues. Germline CDR1 is SGHRS and CDR2 is YFSETQ. V trimming: 0 bases; J trimming: 0 bases; junction bases outside the gene matches: 4. CDR3 region: CASSLGLAGISYEQYF. For the CDR3, the DNA is TGCGCCAGCAGCTTGGGTCTAGCGGGGATCTCCTACGAGCAGTACTTC.

The V gene is TRBV9, the J gene TRBJ2-4; maybe TRBD2 (7 bases). The CDR3 covers 18 residues. Germline V gene lookup returns CDR1 SGDLS and CDR2 YYNGEE. Deletions cut 0 bases from V and 0 bases from J, with 16 bases between. The CDR3 sequence: CASSVAGGLPLAKNIQYF. CDR3 DNA: TGTGCCAGCAGCGTAGCGGGGGGCCTTCCCTTAGCCAAAAACATTCAGTACTTC.

J is TRBJ2-5 and V is TRBV6-5; 8 bases line up with TRBD1. Trimming at V came to 6 bases and at J to 5 bases, leaving 8 bases not matched to a gene. The CDR3 spans 14 residues. Germline V gene sequence: CDR1 MNHEY, CDR2 SVGAGI. CDR3 DNA sequence: TGTGCCAGCAGGGTCGACAGGGGCAGGGAGACCCAGTACTTC. It is translated as CASRVDRGRETQYF.

This clone appeared a few times. The DNA of the CDR3 is TGTGCCAGTACAGGGGCGCGGAGGGGCAATGAGCAGTTCTTC. Its translation is CASTGARRGNEQFF. The rearrangement uses TRBV27 and TRBJ2-1; perhaps TRBD1 as D (7 bases). Per the germline V gene, CDR1 is MNHEY and CDR2 is SMNVEV (reference sequence). Trimming pared 9 bases from V and 6 bases from J, leaving 18 bases between. The CDR3 runs 14 residues.

J is TRBJ2-5 and V is TRBV6-5; unclear D gene. The assigned J gene may be wrong: the sequence end matches TRBJ2-7 better. CDR1 MNHEY and CDR2 SVGAGI come from the germline V gene. The length of the CDR3 is 15 residues. CDR3 protein: CASSPTATHSYEQYF. For the CDR3, the DNA is TGTGCCAGCAGCCCGACTGCAACACACTCCTACGAGCAGTACTTC.

The J gene is TRBJ2-1, the V gene TRBV6-5; 12 bases are a match to TRBD2. The ends lost 7 bases at V and 9 bases at J; junction bases unmatched: 10. The CDR3 runs to 15 residues. CDR1 is MNHEY, CDR2 SVGAGI, per germline. CDR3 in DNA: TGTGCCAGCACCACTCCTAGCGGGAGGGCCGGTGAGCAGTTCTTC. Translation: CASTTPSGRAGEQFF.

This clone occurred a few times. The chain employs TRBV6-1 and TRBJ2-2; D is possibly TRBD2 (6 bases). The germline V gene encodes CDR1 MNHNS and CDR2 SASEGT. Trimming took 3 bases from V and 4 from J, leaving 12 bases between them. This CDR3 has 15 residues. In DNA form, the CDR3 reads TGTGCCAGCAGTGACGCAATGGGAGGCACCGGGGAGCTGTTTTTT. It specifies CASSDAMGGTGELFF.

The CDR3 DNA follows: TGCGCCAGCAGCCGGGACGGGGGGCGCTACGAGCAGTACTTC. It translates to CASSRDGGRYEQYF. The chain couples TRBV4-3 to TRBJ2-7; a weak D match, TRBD2 (7 bases). Trimming took off 4 bases at V and 3 bases at J, with 13 bases between the two ends. The CDR3 covers 14 residues. Germline V CDR1 and CDR2: LGHNA, YSLEER.

The rearrangement joins TRBV7-6 to TRBJ2-1; D is possibly TRBD2 (5 bases). CDR3 length equals 15 residues. CDR1 is SGHVS and CDR2 is FNYEAQ in the germline V gene. With 0 bases removed from V and 9 bases from J, the gap between germline ends came to 15 bases. This chain's CDR3 is CASSLAAGWVGEQFF. The CDR3 DNA is TGTGCCAGCAGCTTAGCGGCGGGTTGGGTCGGTGAGCAGTTCTTC.

J is TRBJ2-2 and V is TRBV1; the D call in the table, TRBD2, was not verified against the DNA. TRBV1 is a pseudogene. The length of the CDR3 is 19 residues. This CDR3 is CTSSHAGTSGFLNTGELFF. In DNA form, the CDR3 reads TGCACCAGCAGCCACGCCGGGACTAGCGGGTTCCTGAACACCGGGGAGCTGTTTTTT.